This TCR beta chain was obtained from a study of lymphopenia after photon versus proton radiotherapy. Study-wide findings and caveats: In patients who died, overall survival fell as post-nadir TCR diversity dropped more. Relative stability marked proton patients; photon patients lost diversity and naive cells. Survival link was tested only in deceased patients; proton benefit remains a possibility. After the lymphocyte nadir, photon-treated repertoires showed oligoclonal expansion, especially of CD8+ Temra cells.

The method was immunoSEQ multiplex PCR; TCRdb's version includes in-frame clones alone and lacks a portion of them. Among roughly 25,000 clones, 70% to 85% were seen once, and the ten largest hold around 20%. About this clone itself: The antigen remains unidentified.

V lost 4 bases and J 3 bases, leaving 9 bases between the germline ends. Germline CDR1 is ENHRY and CDR2 is SYGVKD. The CDR3 contains 13 residues. This chain connects TRBV10-3 to TRBJ2-5; D is ambiguous. The TCR originated in a woman in her 70s with pancreatic cancer. The sequencing used peripheral blood, collected from a patient treated with proton-based radiotherapy. The CDR3 nucleotides are TGTGCCATCAGTGCGGGTGTAGAAGAGACCCAGTACTTC. It codes for CAISAGVEETQYF.